This T cell receptor beta chain emerged from a study of blood T cell repertoires in COVID-19. For the study at large: Donors in the United States, Italy and Spain gave samples during acute or convalescent COVID-19. T cells, B-cell-depleted T cells, or PBMCs provided the cDNA or gDNA that served as material.

In germline, CDR1 is LNHNV, CDR2 YYDKDF (reference sequence). The CDR3 runs to 16 residues. J lost 2 bases, V lost 5 bases, and 8 bases had no gene match. Per the original data handling: Quantification of nucleated cells was approximated via reference gene primer amplification. The table came from immunoSEQ multiplex PCR; TCRdb's copy has only in-frame clones and leaves some out. V and J calls and clone size come straight from that table; D and trimming were deduced from the DNA. There are a few hundred thousand clones in the sample; 82% occur only once, and 3% to 4% lies in the top ten. Clinical histories supplied by participants themselves formed the basis of cohort assignment.

This TCR came from a woman in her sixties or seventies who had recovered from COVID-19. The sample comprised PBMCs or T cells enriched from blood (not recorded which). This rearrangement joins TRBV15 to TRBJ2-3; 9 nucleotides agree with TRBD1. The CDR3: CATSSPGQGFTDTQYF. The CDR3 nucleotides are TGTGCCACCAGCTCTCCGGGACAGGGTTTCACAGATACGCAGTATTTT.